The next 9 T cell receptor beta chains were all read from a single sample in a study of molecular identifiers for immune sequencing clone quantification (dated by TCRdb to about 2018). Libraries were constructed by PCR. The reads were generated on an Illumina HiSeq 4000. Clones were called with MiXCR by TCRdb after fastp trimmed the public reads at Q25, and only in-frame beta chains were retained. Identical CDR3 protein sequences are pooled into one entry, listed with their most common genes and DNA. Within this sample are more than 9,500 distinct CDR3 sequences, with under 20% of them counted one time only. Roughly 1.5% of the sample comes from the top ten. Sequencing was carried out using naive CD8+ T cells from blood, with Jurkat cell RNA spiked in. The cell subset or site label for this specimen denotes: FACS-sorted CD8+CD4-CCR7+CD45RA+ naive T cells. Receptors were obtained from a human donor in good health. Some libraries in this study had Jurkat cell RNA spiked in.

Ten or more counts support this clonotype. V usage is TRBV7-9 and J usage is TRBJ2-5, with D unresolved. The CDR3 is 16 amino acids. Germline CDR1 and CDR2: SEHNR and FQNEAQ (reference sequence). V gave up 0 bases and J gave up 5 bases, with 16 bases separating them. The CDR3 DNA reads TGTGCCAGCAGCTTAGCAGTGGGCAGGCTGGGTGAGACCCAGTACTTC. Amino acids: CASSLAVGRLGETQYF.

This clonotype was counted only a few times. The rearrangement uses TRBV4-1 and TRBJ2-1, with D unresolved. The CDR3 is 16 residues long. Germline CDR1 MGHRA, CDR2 YSYEKL. Trimming stripped 4 bases from V and 2 bases from J, with 15 bases between. The CDR3 coding sequence is TGCGCCAGCAGCCCCCGGGCGGCCGAAGCCTACAATGAGCAGTTCTTC. Residues: CASSPRAAEAYNEQFF.

The chain couples TRBV3-1 to TRBJ2-1; 8 nucleotides align to TRBD2. J was trimmed by 7 bases and V by 7 bases; bases with no gene match: 9. The CDR3 has 14 residues. Germline CDR1 is LGHDT and CDR2 is YNNKEL (reference sequence). The CDR3 sequence: CASTSSGSGNEQFF. The CDR3 DNA is TGTGCCAGCACTTCGAGCGGGAGTGGTAATGAGCAGTTCTTC.

This clonotype was recorded many times. The CDR3 here is CASSQEGVGLAGDTQYF. Written as DNA, the CDR3 is TGTGCCAGCAGCCAAGAGGGAGTGGGGCTAGCGGGAGATACGCAGTATTTT. V is TRBV4-2 and J is TRBJ2-3; 8 nucleotides align to TRBD2. V was clipped by 0 bases and J by 5 bases; unmatched bases: 10. CDR1 is LGHNA and CDR2 is YNFKEQ in the germline V gene. The CDR3 runs 17 residues.

This clonotype has at least ten counts. The V call is TRBV20-1, the J call TRBJ2-2; 12 bases are shared with TRBD2. CDR1 and CDR2 from the germline V gene are DFQATT and SNEGSKA (reference sequence). CDR3 length: 16 amino acids. CDR3 DNA: TGCAGCATACAGACTAGCGGGAGCGGGTTCACCGGGGAGCTGTTTTTT. This gives the protein CSIQTSGSGFTGELFF.

Notes on this clonotype: It is likely a read error, because the conserved phenylalanine at the end of the CDR3 is missing. V and J are TRBV7-8 and TRBJ2-1, with TRBD2 matching over 9 bases. Per the germline V gene, CDR1 is SGHVS and CDR2 is FQNEAQ. Unmatched junction bases numbered 3, after V lost 4 bases and J lost 2 bases. The CDR3 covers 15 residues. The CDR3 bases are TGTGCCAGCAGCTCTAGCGGGAAACCCTACAATGAGCAGTTCCTC. It is translated as CASSSSGKPYNEQFL.

Note on this clonotype: At one of its ends the junction is not consistent with the germline gene, which may arise from a read error. The gene calls are TRBV20-1 and TRBJ2-3; TRBD2 matches 8 bases. The CDR3 is 15 amino acids. CDR1 is DFQATT, CDR2 SNEGSKA, per germline (reference sequence). Written as DNA, the CDR3 is TGCAGTGCCCAAAGGTTGACGGGAGGGCCCGATACCCAGTGTTTT. It specifies CSAQRLTGGPDTQCF.

Many counts were recorded for this clonotype. This chain links TRBV5-1 with TRBJ2-1; 10 bases line up with TRBD2. Germline assignment: CDR1 SGHRS and CDR2 YFSETQ. J gave up 7 bases and V 6 bases, and 10 bases lay outside the gene matches. The CDR3 is made up of 15 amino acids. In nucleotides, the CDR3 is TGCGCCAGCATGCCCCCGGGGACTAGCGTAAATGAGCAGTTCTTC. Protein sequence: CASMPPGTSVNEQFF.

This clonotype is deemed medium-sized. The chain carries TRBV20-1 and TRBJ2-7; perhaps D is TRBD1 or TRBD2 (5 bases each). CDR3 length: 13 residues. The germline V and J ends were trimmed by 1 base and 2 bases, with 9 bases remaining between them. CDR1 is DFQATT and CDR2 is SNEGSKA in the germline V gene (reference sequence). CDR3 in amino acids: CSARAGTAYEQYF. The CDR3 coding sequence is TGCAGTGCTAGAGCTGGGACGGCCTACGAGCAGTACTTC.